The 22 T cell receptor beta chains below were found in one sample sequenced in a study of cytomegalovirus exposure and HLA in healthy donors (TCRdb year 2017). Library preparation was by the immunoSEQ multiplex PCR assay. As stored in TCRdb, this immuneACCESS dataset retains in-frame rearrangements with V and J assigned. A fraction of the clones does not appear; measured against another copy, unresolved V genes explain less than half of the discrepancy, and the remainder lacks a known reason. Present in this sample are about 160,000 clones, 89% of which were seen just once. 4.2% of the sample comes from the top ten. The sample taken for sequencing was PBMCs. The receptors originated from a man younger than 35 in good health and CMV-seropositive.

The chain carries TRBV2 and TRBJ2-1; 9 bases map to TRBD2. CDR3 length: 16 amino acids. V lost 6 bases and J lost 9; bases outside the gene matches: 15. CDR1 SNHLY and CDR2 FYNNEI come from the germline V gene. The CDR3 nucleotides read TGTGCCAGCAGGGATAGCGGGAGCTCCAGGTTCATTGAGCAGTTCTTC. It specifies CASRDSGSSRFIEQFF.

The chain carries TRBV5-1 and TRBJ2-1; a possible D gene is TRBD2 (5 bases). CDR3 length: 14 amino acids. The V gene lost 5 bases and the J gene lost 0 bases, with 9 bases spanning the gap. CDR1 and CDR2 (germline): SGHRS, YFSETQ. Here the CDR3 DNA reads TGCGCCAGCAGTAGAGAGGGCTCCTACAATGAGCAGTTCTTC. Translating gives CASSREGSYNEQFF.

The chain recombines TRBV4-2 with TRBJ2-1; 11 nucleotides agree with TRBD2. In germline, CDR1 is LGHNA, CDR2 YNFKEQ. This CDR3 is built from 15 residues. J lost 5 bases, V lost 0 bases, and 0 bases had no gene match. The CDR3 reads CASSQELAGDNEQFF. DNA for the CDR3: TGTGCCAGCAGCCAAGAACTAGCGGGGGACAATGAGCAGTTCTTC.

The gene calls are TRBV5-4 and TRBJ2-4, with a weak D call TRBD2 (6 bases). CDR1 and CDR2 from the germline V gene are SGHNT and YYREEE (reference sequence). This CDR3 has 15 residues. V lost 0 bases, J lost 6 bases, and 13 bases lay in between. The DNA for the CDR3 is TGTGCCAGCAGCTTGGGGAAGGTGGGAGGAAACATTCAGTACTTC. This translates into CASSLGKVGGNIQYF.

This clone was seen a few times. The rearrangement uses TRBV5-4 and TRBJ1-2; maybe TRBD1 (6 bases). CDR1 SGHNT and CDR2 YYREEE come from the germline V gene (reference sequence). The length of the CDR3 is 13 residues. V was pared by 4 bases and J by 8 bases, with 15 bases between. CDR3 in DNA: TGTGCCAGCAGCCCACCAGGGGTCGTAGGCTACACCTTC. Residues: CASSPPGVVGYTF.

V gene TRBV27 combines with J gene TRBJ1-2; D remains ambiguous. This CDR3 spans 14 amino acids. CDR1 is MNHEY, CDR2 SMNVEV, per germline (reference sequence). V was trimmed by 5 bases and J by 2 bases, leaving 12 bases between them. The DNA for the CDR3 is TGTGCCAGCAGTCTGGAAGCGGGGAACTATGGCTACACCTTC. Its translation is CASSLEAGNYGYTF.

The J gene is TRBJ2-7, the V gene TRBV5-5, with D hard to call. The CDR3 has 14 amino acids. Between the trimmed V and J ends, which lost 2 bases and 5 bases, there was a span of 14 bases. Looked up from germline, CDR1 is SGHKS and CDR2 is YYEKEE (reference sequence). The CDR3 here is CASSFSRSMDEQYF. For the CDR3, the DNA is TGTGCCAGCAGCTTCTCTAGGTCGATGGACGAGCAGTACTTC. Filled out from reference TRBV5-5 and TRBJ2-7, the complete variable domain reads DAGVTQSPTHLIKTRGQQVTLRCSPISGHKSVSWYQQVLGQGPQFIFQYYEKEERGRGNFPDRFSARQFPNYSSELNVNALLLGDSALYLCASSFSRSMDEQYFGPGTRLTVT.

V gene TRBV28 combines with J gene TRBJ1-5, with TRBD1 matching over 12 bases. V shed 2 bases, J shed 9 bases, and the junction held 5 bases outside the gene matches. Germline V gene sequence: CDR1 MDHEN, CDR2 SYDVKM. The CDR3 is made up of 15 amino acids. The CDR3 nucleotides are TGTGCCAGCAGTTTAGGGACAGGGGGCACAGGGCCCCAGCATTTT. This codes for CASSLGTGGTGPQHF.

V and J are TRBV9 and TRBJ2-1; 9 bases fit TRBD2. The CDR3 has 15 amino acids. The germline V gene has CDR1 SGDLS and CDR2 YYNGEE. J gave up 9 bases and V 3 bases, and 10 bases lay outside the gene matches. CDR3 coding DNA: TGTGCCAGCAGCGGAACGACTAGCGGTGTAGGTGAGCAGTTCTTC. Translation gives CASSGTTSGVGEQFF.

The chain is built from TRBV6-1 and TRBJ1-1; D gene unclear. The CDR3 extends over 13 amino acids. Germline CDR1 and CDR2: MNHNS and SASEGT. Between the trimmed V and J ends, which lost 6 bases and 1 base, there was a span of 9 bases. The CDR3 DNA follows: TGTGCCAGCAGACTAACTGGGAACACTGAAGCTTTCTTT. It translates to CASRLTGNTEAFF.

CDR3 DNA sequence: TGTGCCAGCAGCTTAGGACCAGGGGCTGGGTTTGAGGCTTTCTTT. This sequence encodes CASSLGPGAGFEAFF. This chain uses TRBV11-2 with TRBJ1-1; TRBD1 is a possible D gene (6 bases). CDR1 is SGHAT and CDR2 is FQNNGV in the germline V gene. This CDR3 region has 15 residues. Trimming took off 1 base at V and 11 bases at J, with 20 bases between the two ends.

The chain uses TRBV6-5 and TRBJ2-4; 7 positions match TRBD1. This CDR3 is built from 14 residues. The trim removed 10 bases at V and 4 bases at J, leaving 10 bases unmatched. Germline assignment: CDR1 MNHEY and CDR2 SVGAGI. The CDR3: CATSPGQPKNIQYF. The CDR3 DNA is TGTGCCACCAGCCCGGGACAGCCAAAAAACATTCAGTACTTC.

This chain links TRBV2 with TRBJ1-5; no definite D call. V shed 7 bases and J shed 6 bases, with 16 bases lying between them. The CDR3 length is 14 residues. CDR1 SNHLY and CDR2 FYNNEI come from the germline V gene. This CDR3 is CASIGAHSGQPQHF. In DNA, the CDR3 is TGTGCCAGCATAGGAGCCCATAGTGGTCAGCCCCAGCATTTT.

V gene TRBV30 combines with J gene TRBJ2-7; 12 bases align to TRBD1. Germline CDR1 reads GTSNPN; CDR2 reads SVGIG (reference sequence). V was clipped by 1 base and J by 5 bases; unmatched bases: 6. The CDR3 length is 15 residues. The chain's CDR3 is CAWSGGTGGLDEQYF. The CDR3 bases are TGTGCCTGGAGTGGGGGGACAGGGGGCTTGGACGAGCAGTACTTC.

This clone was seen a few times. The chain employs TRBV7-8 and TRBJ1-1, with TRBD1 matching 9 bases. Per germline, CDR1 SGHVS and CDR2 FQNEAQ. The V gene end was trimmed by 8 bases and the J gene end by 9 bases; junction bases not matched to a gene: 19. The CDR3 is 16 residues long. CDR3: CASFRDRAPETSQAFF. The DNA of the CDR3 is TGTGCCAGCTTCCGGGACAGGGCCCCCGAAACATCCCAAGCTTTCTTT.

CDR3 region: CAISESELEGQYF. CDR3 DNA sequence: TGTGCCATCAGTGAGTCAGAATTAGAGGGCCAGTACTTC. The chain recombines TRBV10-3 with TRBJ2-7, with D possibly being TRBD2 (5 bases). The CDR3 contains 13 residues. V was trimmed by 0 bases and J by 10 bases, leaving 13 bases between them. Per the germline V gene, CDR1 is ENHRY and CDR2 is SYGVKD.

CDR3 in DNA: TGTGCCAGCTCACTAACAGGGACCGGGGAGCTGTTTTTT. This translates into CASSLTGTGELFF. The chain couples TRBV18 to TRBJ2-2, with D perhaps matching TRBD1 (6 bases). The CDR3 spans 13 residues. Trimming took 4 bases from V and 5 from J, leaving 8 bases between them. The germline CDR1 and CDR2 sequences are KGHSH and LQKENI.

This chain joins TRBV11-2 and TRBJ2-1, with 9 bases matching TRBD1. V lost 5 bases, J lost 14 bases, and 10 bases stayed unmatched. This CDR3 has 13 amino acids. CDR1 SGHAT and CDR2 FQNNGV come from the germline V gene. The CDR3, as DNA: TGTGCCAGCAGCGGGGGACAGGGTCTCGGAAAGTTCTTC. It specifies CASSGGQGLGKFF.

This clone was observed once. This rearrangement joins TRBV19 to TRBJ1-1; D is unclear. V was pared by 7 bases and J by 1 base, with 16 bases between. Germline loops: CDR1 LNHDA, CDR2 SQIVND (reference sequence). The CDR3 length is 15 residues. The CDR3 protein is CASTSTARGNTEAFF. CDR3 nucleotide sequence: TGTGCCAGTACCTCCACGGCCCGGGGGAACACTGAAGCTTTCTTT.

CDR3 DNA: TGCAGCGTTCAAACCGGGACAGGGAAGAATGAGCAGTTCTTC. As protein: CSVQTGTGKNEQFF. V and J are TRBV29-1 and TRBJ2-1; 9 bases agree with TRBD1. Germline V CDR1 and CDR2: SQVTM, ANQGSEA. The trim removed 5 bases at V and 7 bases at J, leaving 9 bases unmatched. The CDR3 has 14 amino acids.

This chain links TRBV19 with TRBJ1-1, with 7 bases aligning to TRBD1. Trimming cost V 5 bases and J 4 bases; bases outside gene matches: 7. CDR3 length: 14 amino acids. Germline assignment: CDR1 LNHDA and CDR2 SQIVND (reference sequence). The CDR3 loop reads CASSFATGPTEAFF. The CDR3 DNA reads TGTGCCAGTAGTTTTGCGACAGGGCCCACTGAAGCTTTCTTT.

The gene calls are TRBV11-2 and TRBJ2-5, with TRBD2 matching 13 bases. The germline gives CDR1 SGHAT, CDR2 FQNNGV. CDR3 length equals 15 residues. V was clipped by 6 bases and J by 5 bases; unmatched bases: 6. DNA for the CDR3: TGTGCCAGCAGGCGACTAGCGGGAGGCCGGGAGACCCAGTACTTC. Residues: CASRRLAGGRETQYF. Drawing the rest from reference TRBV11-2 and TRBJ2-5, the complete variable domain is EAGVAQSPRYKIIEKRQSVAFWCNPISGHATLYWYQQILGQGPKLLIQFQNNGVVDDSQLPKDRFSAERLKGVDSTLKIQPAKLEDSAVYLCASRRLAGGRETQYFGPGTRLLVL.